This T cell receptor (beta chain) was obtained from a study of identifying expanded T cells in peripheral blood (dated by TCRdb to about 2019). At the level of the whole study: Technical replicates were generated by sequencing separate aliquots of the same genomic DNA pool, with four replicates compared pairwise. What the research found in general, with its limitations: For all healthy donors, the variance in clone template counts between roughly 2-week samples rose significantly as total template count increased. Both the number of clones called differentially abundant and the false-positive rate were significantly reduced by the beta-binomial model across all healthy-donor time intervals. About 1.3 differentially abundant clones were flagged by the binomial model between technical replicates, whereas about 17 and 20 were flagged over around two weeks and four weeks, respectively. The authors expected that over much longer intervals, such as months to years, biological variance in healthy repertoires might increase even further.

During the collection period, no infections or other immune events were recorded for the healthy donors. Time-dependent variance in a beta-binomial model of T-cell clone differential abundance was calibrated using healthy-donor blood repertoires as a training cohort. The training cohort was composed of some ten healthy donors, 3 female and 7 male. An age range of roughly 25 to 65 years, with an average of about 43 years, was recorded for the donors. Whole blood, obtained from a commercial supplier, was collected from each healthy donor at three time points spaced around two weeks apart. Genomic DNA was extracted from unsorted whole blood for immunosequencing. The immunoSEQ Assay, which relies on bias-controlled multiplex PCR amplification of genomic DNA, was used to profile TCRbeta CDR3 regions. Regarding the original processing steps: To quantify the absolute abundance of each unique TCRbeta CDR3 region, the sequences were collapsed and filtered. Differential abundance was tested with two models: a binomial (Fisher-equivalent) model and a beta-binomial model that adds time-dependent variance fitted from healthy donors. Clones with fewer than 5 combined templates were removed, and differential abundance was called for clones with a Benjamini-Hochberg FDR below 0.01. In the beta-binomial model, variance was expressed as a function of the total template count across the two samples, in the form v = (b*log(k)+a)^2. Imported from immuneACCESS, the table was reduced by TCRdb to in-frame sequences with V and J called. These copies leave out some clones; in studies compared against another copy, an unresolved V gene accounts for under half, and the cause of the remainder is not known. D and trimming were read from the DNA, whereas the V and J calls and clone size are those reported in that table. For this sample there are under 100,000 clones; roughly 90% appear just once. Together, the top ten hold 7.3% of the sample.

As regards this clone: Its antigen remains unidentified. Per-base qualities were not stored, and no clone one base away is much larger.

The CDR3 measures 15 amino acids from cysteine to phenylalanine. The kept DNA is CDR3 alone, 45 bases in frame from the first base. Based on the germline V gene (reference sequence), the CDR1 and CDR2 sequences are LNHNV and YYDKDF. V was cut back by 3 bases and J by 4 bases, leaving a gap of 10 bases between them. Material for sequencing was blood. The chain was built from TRBV15 and TRBJ2-6; the D call could be TRBD1 or TRBD2, with each sharing 5 bases. The sequence was obtained from a person between 18 and 75 years old in good health. The DNA reads TGTGCCACCAGCAGCGCACGGGACGGGGCCAACGTCCTGACTTTC. It specifies CATSSARDGANVLTF.